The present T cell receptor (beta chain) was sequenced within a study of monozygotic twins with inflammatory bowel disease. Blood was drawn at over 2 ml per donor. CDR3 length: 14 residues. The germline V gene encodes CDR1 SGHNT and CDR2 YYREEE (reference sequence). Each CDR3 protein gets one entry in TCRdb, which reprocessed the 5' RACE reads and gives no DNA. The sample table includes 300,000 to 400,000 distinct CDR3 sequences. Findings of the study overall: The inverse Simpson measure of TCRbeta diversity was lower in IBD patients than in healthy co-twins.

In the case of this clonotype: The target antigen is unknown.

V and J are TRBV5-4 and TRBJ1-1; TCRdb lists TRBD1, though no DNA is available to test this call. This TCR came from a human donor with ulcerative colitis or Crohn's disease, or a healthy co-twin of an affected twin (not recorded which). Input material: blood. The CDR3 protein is CASSWTGENTEAFF.